This TCR beta chain was captured by sequencing in a study of identical twins. Germline CDR1 reads LNHNV; CDR2 reads YYDKDF (reference sequence). Germline trimming cut 1 base from V and 3 bases from J; bases unmatched to any gene: 11. The CDR3 covers 18 residues. In its sample, this clonotype was seen many times. Antigen specificity is unknown. cDNA molecules carried unique molecular identifiers, and template switching added a universal primer site. TCRdb reanalysed the 5' RACE reads using MiXCR and keeps one entry per CDR3 protein. The top ten clones hold approximately 0.98% of a sample with some 500,000 distinct CDR3 sequences, around 15% of them seen once. Study results and caveats: Cord blood's abundant beta clonotypes had fewer insertions, unlike memory repertoires.

The same sample was also used in a study of yellow fever vaccine responses in identical twins.

The sequencing sample was made of CD4+ T cells sorted from blood. The chain combines TRBV15 with TRBJ2-3; 9 bases match TRBD1. The receptor's source is a woman between 18 and 29 years old in good health. The CDR3 sequence: CATSRARKLGQGTDTQYF. As DNA, the CDR3 is TGTGCCACCAGCAGAGCTAGGAAGTTGGGACAGGGAACAGATACGCAGTATTTT.